Listed here are 25 T cell receptor beta chains from one sample, sequenced in a study of cytomegalovirus exposure and HLA in healthy donors. The PCR had 60 Vbeta and 13 Jbeta primers. The assay was immunoSEQ multiplex PCR, and TCRdb's table has in-frame clones only and misses some. The sample consists of over 100,000 clones, around 78% of them appearing once. Material: PBMCs. Every receptor here comes from a woman between 25 and 40 years old in good health and CMV-seropositive.

This clone has only one observation. V and J are TRBV5-4 and TRBJ2-5, with 8 bases identical to TRBD2. The length of the CDR3 is 16 residues. The V segment lost 1 base and the J segment 1 base; nucleotides outside the gene matches: 6. From germline, CDR1 is SGHNT and CDR2 YYREEE (reference sequence). Here the CDR3 DNA reads TGTGCCAGCAGCTTGACTAGCGGAGAACCCCAAGAGACCCAGTACTTC. It is translated as CASSLTSGEPQETQYF.

The rearrangement joins TRBV28 to TRBJ1-2; D might be TRBD1 (5 bases). Germline V CDR1 and CDR2: MDHEN, SYDVKM. The CDR3 has 14 amino acids. The V gene lost 7 bases and the J gene lost 5 bases, with 17 bases spanning the gap. CDR3 in DNA: TGTGCCAGCACCCAAATAGGGGTTCGGTATGGCTACACCTTC. Residues: CASTQIGVRYGYTF.

The chain combines TRBV7-9 with TRBJ1-1; D remains unclear. The CDR3 totals 13 residues. Trimming cost V 3 bases and J 7 bases, with 12 bases left between them. Looked up from germline, CDR1 is SEHNR and CDR2 is FQNEAQ (reference sequence). The CDR3 DNA follows: TGTGCCAGCAGCTTTAAACAGCAACTTGAAGCTTTCTTT. Translated: CASSFKQQLEAFF. Full variable domain (rest looked up from reference TRBV7-9 and TRBJ1-1): DTGVSQNPRHKITKRGQNVTFRCDPISEHNRLYWYRQTLGQGPEFLTYFQNEAQLEKSRLLSDRFSAERPKGSFSTLEIQRTEQGDSAMYLCASSFKQQLEAFFGQGTRLTVV.

V usage is TRBV14 and J usage is TRBJ2-1, with D hard to call. V was clipped by 4 bases and J by 4 bases, with 8 bases between them. Germline loops: CDR1 SGHDN, CDR2 FVKESK. The CDR3 extends over 13 amino acids. In DNA form, the CDR3 reads TGTGCCAGCAGCCCGGAGAATTACAATGAGCAGTTCTTC. Its translation: CASSPENYNEQFF.

V usage is TRBV6-6 and J usage is TRBJ1-2, with 10 bases identical to TRBD1. The germline V gene encodes CDR1 MNHNY and CDR2 SVGAGI (reference sequence). V was pared by 5 bases and J by 4 bases, with 7 bases of the junction left unmatched. CDR3 length: 15 amino acids. The CDR3 DNA reads TGTGCCAGCAGTATAAGGGACAGGGGTCCCTATGGCTACACCTTC. Translated: CASSIRDRGPYGYTF.

This clone came up a few times. The chain uses TRBV5-6 and TRBJ2-6; D not certain. CDR3 length equals 15 residues. Germline lookup yields CDR1 SGHDT and CDR2 YYEEEE. The V end lost 1 base, the J end lost 0 bases, and 5 bases lay between the germline ends. The CDR3 reads CASSLFYSGANVLTF. The CDR3 DNA reads TGTGCCAGCAGCTTGTTTTACTCTGGGGCCAACGTCCTGACTTTC.

The chain combines TRBV21-1 with TRBJ2-1; TRBD2, the D gene given by the table, was not confirmed from the DNA. TRBV21-1 is a documented pseudogene. CDR3 length: 17 amino acids. The CDR3 DNA sequence: TGTGCCAGCAGCACGGGTGGAGGGACTGGGGGATACAATGAGCAGTTCTTC. Protein: CASSTGGGTGGYNEQFF.

Only one count was recorded for this clone. The gene calls are TRBV30 and TRBJ2-5; D perhaps matches TRBD2 (6 bases). V was clipped by 5 bases and J by 0 bases, with 10 bases between them. Germline CDR1 reads GTSNPN; CDR2 reads SVGIG (reference sequence). The CDR3 spans 13 residues. CDR3 in amino acids: CAWEGDYQETQYF. Here the CDR3 DNA reads TGTGCCTGGGAAGGGGACTACCAAGAGACCCAGTACTTC.

This clone came up a few times. This chain joins TRBV6-5 and TRBJ2-3, with D possibly TRBD1 on 5 matching bases. Trimming stripped 0 bases from V and 4 bases from J, with 5 bases between. CDR3 length: 13 amino acids. The germline V gene has CDR1 MNHEY and CDR2 SVGAGI. In DNA form, the CDR3 reads TGTGCCAGCAGTTACTCGGGGCCAGATACGCAGTATTTT. Translating it yields CASSYSGPDTQYF.

The V gene is TRBV11-2, the J gene TRBJ2-5; D remains unclear. CDR3 length: 13 amino acids. Trimming removed 1 base at V and 2 bases at J, with 5 bases between. Germline-derived CDR1 and CDR2 are SGHAT and FQNNGV. The CDR3 nucleotides are TGTGCCAGCAGCTTAGGGCAGCAAGAGACCCAGTACTTC. Its translation: CASSLGQQETQYF.

The chain combines TRBV9 with TRBJ2-5, with 13 bases fitting TRBD2. The CDR3 is 16 amino acids. Germline V gene sequence: CDR1 SGDLS, CDR2 YYNGEE. V gave up 2 bases and J gave up 2 bases; unmatched junction bases: 3. The CDR3 here is CASSVGTSGEQETQYF. The CDR3 DNA is TGTGCCAGCAGCGTCGGGACTAGCGGGGAACAAGAGACCCAGTACTTC.

This rearrangement joins TRBV15 to TRBJ2-3, with 7 bases lining up with TRBD2. The CDR3 is 15 residues long. Looked up from germline, CDR1 is LNHNV and CDR2 is YYDKDF (reference sequence). Trimming at V came to 5 bases and at J to 7 bases, leaving 12 bases not matched to a gene. The CDR3 is CATSPDRRGVYTQYF. The CDR3 bases are TGTGCCACCAGCCCAGATCGCCGGGGGGTATATACGCAGTATTTT.

DNA for the CDR3: TGTGCCAGCAGCGCGCGCAGGGTGGGTAACACTGAAGCTTTCTTT. This codes for CASSARRVGNTEAFF. V and J are TRBV7-9 and TRBJ1-1, with D perhaps TRBD1 (5 bases). CDR1 is SEHNR, CDR2 FQNEAQ, per germline (reference sequence). The CDR3 has 15 residues. Between the trimmed V and J ends, which lost 5 bases and 2 bases, there was a span of 15 bases.

The rearrangement links TRBV29-1 to TRBJ1-1; D is undetermined. Per germline, CDR1 SQVTM and CDR2 ANQGSEA. Trimming removed 0 bases at V and 11 bases at J, with 7 bases between. The CDR3 sequence is 10 residues long. The CDR3 bases are TGCAGCGTTGAAGAGATAACTGCTTTCTTT. It is translated as CSVEEITAFF.

The chain combines TRBV5-4 with TRBJ1-1, with D perhaps TRBD1 (6 bases). Per germline, CDR1 SGHNT and CDR2 YYREEE (reference sequence). The CDR3 is 16 residues long. V was shortened by 0 bases and J by 2 bases, with 14 bases between the two germline ends. The CDR3 DNA sequence: TGTGCCAGCAGCTTGGGGGGCAGGGGACTAAACACTGAAGCTTTCTTT. Translation gives CASSLGGRGLNTEAFF.

The rearrangement links TRBV7-2 to TRBJ2-2; tentative D call: TRBD1 (5 bases). The germline CDR1 and CDR2 sequences are SGHTA and FQGNSA. The CDR3 loop spans 16 amino acids. V lost 1 base and J 0 bases, leaving 9 bases between the germline ends. The CDR3 nucleotides are TGTGCCAGCAGCTTAGGGACATTTTCGAACACCGGGGAGCTGTTTTTT. Its translation is CASSLGTFSNTGELFF.

In this sample, this clone turned up once. The chain carries TRBV4-1 and TRBJ1-5; possibly TRBD1 for D (5 bases). This CDR3 region has 15 residues. Per germline, CDR1 MGHRA and CDR2 YSYEKL. Deletions cut 3 bases from V and 2 bases from J, with 11 bases between. The CDR3 loop reads CASSQGTGGNQPQHF. CDR3 sequence (DNA): TGCGCCAGCAGCCAGGGTACAGGTGGCAATCAGCCCCAGCATTTT.

The chain is built from TRBV28 and TRBJ1-2, with D perhaps TRBD1 (6 bases). The germline CDR1 and CDR2 sequences are MDHEN and SYDVKM. This CDR3 contains 14 residues. Trimming shortened V by 2 bases and J by 10 bases, and 17 bases separated the two germline ends. The CDR3 bases are TGTGCCAGCAGTTTAGGGGGGGCGCTGGGGGCCTACACCTTC. Residues: CASSLGGALGAYTF.

The rearrangement uses TRBV7-9 and TRBJ1-2, with D perhaps TRBD1 (5 bases). This CDR3 is 12 amino acids long. Germline values: CDR1 SEHNR, CDR2 FQNEAQ (reference sequence). V lost 8 bases and J 4 bases, leaving 11 bases between the germline ends. The CDR3 nucleotides are TGTGCCAGCGGGATCGGGGGCTATGGCTACACCTTC. It is translated as CASGIGGYGYTF.

The chain employs TRBV6-4 and TRBJ1-1; D is ambiguous. This CDR3 comprises 13 residues. Germline CDR1 MRHNA, CDR2 SNTAGT. Trimming pared 2 bases from V and 8 bases from J, leaving 12 bases between. This chain's CDR3 is CASSDHRRGEAFF. CDR3 bases: TGTGCCAGCAGTGACCACCGGCGCGGGGAAGCTTTCTTT.

The chain couples TRBV30 to TRBJ2-7; 7 nucleotides agree with TRBD2. Germline loops: CDR1 GTSNPN, CDR2 SVGIG (reference sequence). V trimming: 1 base; J trimming: 3 bases; junction bases outside the gene matches: 3. This CDR3 comprises 13 residues. The CDR3 sequence: CAWSALAVYEQYF. CDR3 DNA sequence: TGTGCCTGGAGTGCCCTAGCGGTCTACGAGCAGTACTTC.

The chain couples TRBV7-2 to TRBJ2-5; 8 bases are shared with TRBD2. The germline gives CDR1 SGHTA, CDR2 FQGNSA. This CDR3 has 16 residues. The V segment lost 5 bases and the J segment 0 bases; nucleotides outside the gene matches: 8. This CDR3 reads CASSIIAGTNQETQYF. Written as DNA, the CDR3 is TGTGCCAGCAGCATAATAGCGGGGACCAACCAAGAGACCCAGTACTTC.

The chain uses TRBV19 and TRBJ1-2, with 10 bases identical to TRBD1. CDR1 and CDR2 from the germline V gene are LNHDA and SQIVND (reference sequence). J gave up 5 bases and V 5 bases, and 8 bases lay outside the gene matches. The CDR3 is made up of 15 amino acids. The chain's CDR3 is CASSRPGTGEYGYTF. The CDR3 nucleotides read TGTGCCAGTAGTCGTCCCGGGACAGGGGAGTATGGCTACACCTTC. Supplemented by reference TRBV19 and TRBJ1-2, the full variable domain reads DGGITQSPKYLFRKEGQNVTLSCEQNLNHDAMYWYRQDPGQGLRLIYYSQIVNDFQKGDIAEGYSVSREKKESFPLTVTSAQKNPTAFYLCASSRPGTGEYGYTFGSGTRLTVV.

The rearrangement uses TRBV4-1 and TRBJ2-7; D is possibly TRBD1 (6 bases). The CDR3 is 15 amino acids. V was clipped by 4 bases and J by 2 bases, with 15 bases between them. Germline V gene sequence: CDR1 MGHRA, CDR2 YSYEKL. The CDR3 DNA follows: TGCGCCAGCAGCCTCGAGAGGACAGCCGCCTACGAGCAGTACTTC. It yields the protein CASSLERTAAYEQYF.

The gene calls are TRBV18 and TRBJ1-2; 7 bases align to TRBD1. The CDR3 sequence is 15 residues long. Germline values: CDR1 KGHSH, CDR2 LQKENI. The junction had 6 bases not matched to a gene; V was cut back by 3 bases and J by 2 bases. CDR3 sequence (DNA): TGTGCCAGCTCACCGGACAGGAAGACGAACTATGGCTACACCTTC. This codes for CASSPDRKTNYGYTF. Full variable domain (rest looked up from reference TRBV18 and TRBJ1-2): NAGVMQNPRHLVRRRGQEARLRCSPMKGHSHVYWYRQLPEEGLKFMVYLQKENIIDESGMPKERFSAEFPKEGPSILRIQQVVRGDSAAYFCASSPDRKTNYGYTFGSGTRLTVV.